Each of the 5 T cell receptor beta chains below was sequenced from the same sample in a study of cytomegalovirus exposure and HLA in healthy donors. The PCR used 60 Vbeta and 13 Jbeta primers. This table comes from immunoSEQ multiplex PCR, and its TCRdb copy is limited to in-frame clones, with some not included. Of about 98,000 clones listed, around 80% are singletons. Sequences were obtained from PBMCs. The origin of the receptors is a man aged 40-49 years in good health and CMV-seronegative.

The chain is built from TRBV7-9 and TRBJ2-7; possible D gene TRBD1, 6 bases. The ends were cut back, 1 base at V and 3 bases at J, with 10 bases in the middle. Germline V lookup: CDR1 SEHNR, CDR2 FQNEAQ (reference sequence). The CDR3 covers 14 residues. CDR3 loop: CASSLGAGDYEQYF. The CDR3 DNA reads as TGTGCCAGCAGCTTAGGGGCAGGGGACTACGAGCAGTACTTC.

The genes are TRBV5-1 and TRBJ2-3; TRBD2 agrees at 11 bases. In germline, CDR1 is SGHRS, CDR2 YFSETQ. CDR3 length: 16 residues. Losses at the gene ends were 4 bases for V and 4 bases for J; bases not matched to a gene: 8. The CDR3: CASSVLAGGEPDTQYF. CDR3 in DNA: TGCGCCAGCAGCGTCTTAGCGGGGGGGGAACCAGATACGCAGTATTTT.

The chain couples TRBV2 to TRBJ2-7; 7 bases are shared with TRBD1. CDR1 is SNHLY, CDR2 FYNNEI, per germline. J lost 2 bases, V lost 6 bases, and 1 base had no gene match. This CDR3 is 12 amino acids long. CDR3 residues: CASRGTAYEQYF. In nucleotides, the CDR3 is TGTGCCAGCAGGGGGACAGCCTACGAGCAGTACTTC.

This clone was picked up a small number of times. The genes are TRBV5-5 and TRBJ2-2, with 7 nucleotides matching TRBD1. The germline gives CDR1 SGHKS, CDR2 YYEKEE (reference sequence). The CDR3 length is 18 residues. J gave up 3 bases and V 4 bases, and 15 bases lay outside the gene matches. CDR3 sequence (DNA): TGTGCCAGCAGCCACAAAGCTCCGAGGGGGCATCACACCGGGGAGCTGTTTTTT. This encodes CASSHKAPRGHHTGELFF.

The CDR3 is CASSSRDRVTSEQYF. The CDR3, as DNA: TGTGCCAGCAGCTCCAGGGACAGGGTGACTTCCGAGCAGTACTTC. The genes are TRBV5-4 and TRBJ2-5; TRBD1 aligns across 9 bases. The J call may be faulty, since TRBJ2-7 better matches the DNA end. The germline V gene has CDR1 SGHNT and CDR2 YYREEE (reference sequence). The CDR3 loop spans 15 amino acids.